Presented here are 25 T cell receptor beta chains from one specimen sequenced in a study of OX40 agonist ivuxolimab in advanced cancers. Using immunoSEQ multiplex PCR, the repertoire was profiled, and TCRdb retains in-frame clones only, with some absent. The sample lists about 90,000 clones, approximately 90% occurring once. This sample comprised CD4+ or CD8+ T cells sorted from blood, obtained in a trial of the OX40 agonist ivuxolimab. Every receptor here comes from an adult with an advanced solid tumor such as melanoma, head and neck, liver or kidney cancer.

The chain carries TRBV11-2 and TRBJ2-5; D could derive from TRBD1 or TRBD2 (6 bases each). Germline loops: CDR1 SGHAT, CDR2 FQNNGV. The CDR3 is 16 residues long. Trimming pared 4 bases from V and 5 bases from J, leaving 20 bases between. In DNA, the CDR3 is TGTGCCAGCAGCTCCCGTAGGGGGGAGAGGATTGAGACCCAGTACTTC. This gives the protein CASSSRRGERIETQYF.

The rearrangement uses TRBV7-8 and TRBJ2-5, with 16 bases that match TRBD2. CDR3 length: 16 amino acids. Looked up from germline, CDR1 is SGHVS and CDR2 is FQNEAQ. V was clipped by 4 bases and J by 4 bases; unmatched bases: 3. CDR3 in amino acids: CASSSGLAGGRETQYF. In nucleotides, the CDR3 is TGTGCCAGCAGCTCGGGACTAGCGGGGGGGCGAGAGACCCAGTACTTC.

A few counts support this clone. V and J are TRBV29-1 and TRBJ2-1, with a tentative D call TRBD2 (5 bases). The ends were cut back, 6 bases at V and 10 bases at J, with 16 bases in the middle. Germline V gene lookup returns CDR1 SQVTM and CDR2 ANQGSEA. The CDR3 spans 12 residues. The CDR3, as DNA: TGCAGCGTCGCGCAACCCGAGCGGGAGCAGTTCTTC. It specifies CSVAQPEREQFF.

This clone was counted a single time. The gene calls are TRBV5-1 and TRBJ1-1; 11 nucleotides line up with TRBD1. The CDR3 is 13 residues long. V lost 5 bases, J lost 6 bases, and 3 bases stayed unmatched. CDR1 is SGHRS and CDR2 is YFSETQ in the germline V gene. CDR3 amino acids: CASRDRGPAEAFF. The DNA of the CDR3 is TGCGCCAGCAGGGACAGGGGGCCCGCTGAAGCTTTCTTT.

The genes are TRBV11-2 and TRBJ2-2, with 9 positions matching TRBD1. CDR1 and CDR2 from the germline V gene are SGHAT and FQNNGV. The CDR3 spans 18 residues. The V segment lost 1 base and the J segment 3 bases; nucleotides outside the gene matches: 9. The CDR3 DNA sequence: TGTGCCAGCAGCTTAGTGCCCGGACAGGGGTGGGACACCGGGGAGCTGTTTTTT. It codes for CASSLVPGQGWDTGELFF.

Here the CDR3 DNA reads TGTGCCAGCAGCTTAGGGGGCAGGGGGAACTATGGCTACACCTTC. This translates into CASSLGGRGNYGYTF. This rearrangement joins TRBV7-8 to TRBJ1-2; 7 bases align to TRBD1. V trimming: 1 base; J trimming: 2 bases; junction bases outside the gene matches: 4. This CDR3 comprises 15 residues. Germline-derived CDR1 and CDR2 are SGHVS and FQNEAQ.

The chain links TRBV5-1 to TRBJ2-1; TRBD2 agrees at 14 bases. Germline-derived CDR1 and CDR2 are SGHRS and YFSETQ. The CDR3 contains 15 residues. V lost 3 bases, J lost 9 bases, and 5 bases stayed unmatched. The CDR3 nucleotides read TGCGCCAGCAGCTCACCGGGACTAGCGGGAGCTGAGCAGTTCTTC. Amino acid sequence: CASSSPGLAGAEQFF.

This clone was counted between two and nine times. V gene TRBV6-1 combines with J gene TRBJ1-5; no clear D gene. Trimming shortened V by 4 bases and J by 7 bases, and 14 bases separated the two germline ends. This CDR3 comprises 14 residues. CDR1 and CDR2 from the germline V gene are MNHNS and SASEGT. The DNA for the CDR3 is TGTGCCAGCAGTGTCAACCACGAAGGGCAGCCCCAGCATTTT. This sequence encodes CASSVNHEGQPQHF.

CDR3 sequence (DNA): TGCAGTGCTAAGCCGGAGGGGCAGTACTTC. It codes for CSAKPEGQYF. The rearrangement uses TRBV20-1 and TRBJ2-5; maybe TRBD2 (6 bases). Trimming removed 4 bases from V and 11 bases from J, with 11 bases in between. The CDR3 runs 10 residues. Looked up from germline, CDR1 is DFQATT and CDR2 is SNEGSKA (reference sequence).

The rearrangement uses TRBV27 and TRBJ1-4; the D is unclear. The CDR3 has 15 amino acids. V dropped 6 bases and J dropped 0 bases, with 11 bases sitting between them. Germline CDR1 is MNHEY and CDR2 is SMNVEV (reference sequence). CDR3 in amino acids: CASRFDGATNEKLFF. CDR3 in DNA: TGTGCCAGCAGATTCGACGGAGCAACTAATGAAAAACTGTTTTTT.

The chain combines TRBV7-2 with TRBJ1-4; the match to TRBD1 covers 9 bases. Looked up from germline, CDR1 is SGHTA and CDR2 is FQGNSA. The CDR3 totals 16 residues. V was clipped by 3 bases and J by 4 bases; unmatched bases: 6. The CDR3: CASSFGQGKVNEKLFF. The CDR3, as DNA: TGTGCCAGCAGCTTCGGACAGGGGAAGGTTAATGAAAAACTGTTTTTT. The full variable domain, its missing parts supplied by reference TRBV7-2 and TRBJ1-4, is GAGVSQSPSNKVTEKGKDVELRCDPISGHTALYWYRQSLGQGLEFLIYFQGNSAPDKSGLPSDRFSAERTGGSVSTLTIQRTQQEDSAVYLCASSFGQGKVNEKLFFGSGTQLSVL.

This clone was detected only once. The J gene is TRBJ2-1, the V gene TRBV7-8; the D gene is possibly TRBD1 (5 bases). Trimming left V 2 bases short and J 9 bases short, with 8 bases between. This CDR3 has 12 residues. From germline, CDR1 is SGHVS and CDR2 FQNEAQ. The CDR3, as DNA: TGTGCCAGCAGCTTAAGTCAGGGTGAGCAGTTCTTC. Amino acid sequence: CASSLSQGEQFF.

This sequence joins TRBV7-3 and TRBJ2-2; possibly TRBD2 for D (6 bases). Trimming removed 0 bases from V and 0 bases from J, with 8 bases in between. The germline V gene encodes CDR1 SGHTA and CDR2 FQGTGA. The CDR3 runs 16 residues. The CDR3 region has the DNA TGTGCCAGCAGCTTAACGGGAGGCTCGAACACCGGGGAGCTGTTTTTT. This gives the protein CASSLTGGSNTGELFF.

The rearrangement joins TRBV7-9 to TRBJ2-7; tentative D call: TRBD1 (5 bases). The germline V and J ends were trimmed by 1 base and 9 bases, with 13 bases remaining between them. The germline CDR1 and CDR2 sequences are SEHNR and FQNEAQ (reference sequence). The CDR3 totals 13 residues. As DNA, the CDR3 is TGTGCCAGCAGCTTAGAGGGGCCTCGCGGGCAGTACTTC. Encoded protein: CASSLEGPRGQYF.

V usage is TRBV7-9 and J usage is TRBJ2-3; 9 bases match TRBD2. V was pared by 4 bases and J by 1 base, with 9 bases of the junction left unmatched. CDR3 length: 17 amino acids. Germline CDR1 and CDR2: SEHNR and FQNEAQ (reference sequence). This CDR3 is CASSSSQTSGRTDTQYF. CDR3 bases: TGTGCCAGCAGCTCCAGCCAGACTAGCGGCCGCACAGATACGCAGTATTTT.

The chain links TRBV14 to TRBJ1-2; 11 bases fit TRBD1. CDR1 and CDR2 (germline): SGHDN, FVKESK. The J segment lost 8 bases and the V segment lost 3 bases, leaving 11 bases of the junction unmatched. The length of the CDR3 is 16 residues. The CDR3 DNA follows: TGTGCCAGCAGCCATATTGGGACAGGGGGTTCGAAGGGCTACACCTTC. Translation: CASSHIGTGGSKGYTF.

The CDR3 here is CASSLGQGGLEGGYTF. CDR3 sequence (DNA): TGCGCCAGCAGCTTGGGACAGGGTGGCTTAGAAGGTGGCTACACCTTC. The chain uses TRBV5-1 and TRBJ1-2, with 7 bases aligning to TRBD1. The V gene end was trimmed by 0 bases and the J gene end by 7 bases; junction bases not matched to a gene: 12. CDR1 and CDR2 (germline): SGHRS, YFSETQ. This CDR3 region has 16 residues.

The chain joins TRBV18 to TRBJ1-1; unclear D gene. The length of the CDR3 is 16 residues. Germline V gene lookup returns CDR1 KGHSH and CDR2 LQKENI. With 3 bases removed from V and 4 bases from J, the gap between germline ends came to 18 bases. The CDR3 region is CASSPQDLTGPTEAFF. Here the CDR3 DNA reads TGTGCCAGCTCACCTCAAGACCTTACGGGCCCCACTGAAGCTTTCTTT.

The rearrangement uses TRBV14 and TRBJ2-7, with D perhaps TRBD2 (6 bases). The CDR3 spans 13 residues. The V gene lost 1 base and the J gene lost 7 bases, with 11 bases spanning the gap. Per the germline V gene, CDR1 is SGHDN and CDR2 is FVKESK. The CDR3, as DNA: TGTGCCAGCAGCCAAGGAGCGGGTCTGGAGCAGTACTTC. Translated, it gives CASSQGAGLEQYF.

V and J are TRBV30 and TRBJ2-7, with 7 bases aligning to TRBD1. The CDR3 covers 14 residues. V gave up 4 bases and J gave up 5 bases; unmatched junction bases: 11. CDR1 and CDR2 (germline): GTSNPN, SVGIG (reference sequence). The CDR3 is CAWTTNQGVHEQYF. The CDR3 DNA reads TGTGCCTGGACTACAAACCAGGGGGTACACGAGCAGTACTTC.

The rearrangement uses TRBV7-3 and TRBJ2-4; D is tentatively TRBD1 or TRBD2 (5 bases each). Germline CDR1 SGHTA, CDR2 FQGTGA. The CDR3 runs to 13 residues. The V end lost 3 bases, the J end lost 9 bases, and 12 bases lay between the germline ends. This chain's CDR3 is CASSFLGTGIQYF. CDR3 coding DNA: TGTGCCAGCAGCTTTCTAGGGACGGGCATTCAGTACTTC.

The chain uses TRBV19 and TRBJ1-3, with D possibly TRBD1 on 5 matching bases. Trimming took off 2 bases at V and 0 bases at J, with 11 bases between the two ends. CDR3 length: 16 amino acids. Germline-derived CDR1 and CDR2 are LNHDA and SQIVND (reference sequence). As DNA, the CDR3 is TGTGCCAGTAGTATATTGGGACCCGCCTCTGGAAACACCATATATTTT. Translated: CASSILGPASGNTIYF.

The genes are TRBV7-3 and TRBJ2-7, with 9 bases aligning to TRBD2. Germline V gene lookup returns CDR1 SGHTA and CDR2 FQGTGA. CDR3 length: 14 amino acids. Trimming removed 5 bases from V and 6 bases from J; junction bases left unmatched: 8. In DNA form, the CDR3 reads TGTGCCAGCAGCCCTGGACTAGCGTCGGGCGAGCAGTACTTC. This sequence encodes CASSPGLASGEQYF.

The chain links TRBV27 to TRBJ2-2; D remains unclear. V lost 1 base, J lost 1 base, and 10 bases lay in between. CDR1 MNHEY and CDR2 SMNVEV come from the germline V gene (reference sequence). This CDR3 has 16 amino acids. In DNA form, the CDR3 reads TGTGCCAGCAGTTTATATACGATACAGAACACCGGGGAGCTGTTTTTT. Residues: CASSLYTIQNTGELFF.

The chain couples TRBV28 to TRBJ2-4; the match to TRBD1 covers 9 bases. The CDR3 is made up of 14 amino acids. Germline CDR1 MDHEN, CDR2 SYDVKM. With V trimmed by 6 bases and J by 2 bases, 2 bases remained unmatched. The CDR3 nucleotides read TGTGCCAGCAGGGGACAGGGTACCAAAAACATTCAGTACTTC. Amino acid sequence: CASRGQGTKNIQYF.